This T cell receptor (beta chain) was retrieved from a study of CD8 T cells in ankylosing spondylitis. Many counts were recorded for this clonotype. With molecular barcodes, quantitative 5'-RACE was used to make the TCR beta libraries. Each CDR3 protein gets one entry after TCRdb re-called the 5' RACE reads with MiXCR. The data contain under 300,000 distinct CDR3 sequences, more than 9% of them singletons. Germline lookup yields CDR1 MGHDK and CDR2 SYGVNS. V gave up 6 bases and J gave up 6 bases; unmatched junction bases: 11. The CDR3 runs 16 residues. The sample was blood, either unsorted or a sorted T cell fraction (not recorded which). The chain employs TRBV25-1 and TRBJ2-2, with 9 bases that match TRBD1. The receptor comes from a male donor with ankylosing spondylitis or in good health (not recorded which). The CDR3 here is CASRSLETGGSGELFF. CDR3 nucleotides: TGTGCCAGCAGGTCTCTCGAGACAGGGGGGTCCGGGGAGCTGTTTTTT. The entire variable domain, with the rest obtained from reference TRBV25-1 and TRBJ2-2, is as follows: EADIYQTPRYLVIGTGKKITLECSQTMGHDKMYWYQQDPGMELHLIHYSYGVNSTEKGDLSSESTVSRIRTEHFPLTLESARPSHTSQYLCASRSLETGGSGELFFGEGSRLTVL.